One sample yielded the 22 T cell receptor beta chains listed below, sequenced in a study of T-cell reconstitution after alpha-beta-depleted transplantation in children. Researchers prepared the TCRbeta library using unique molecular identifiers, the study reports. TCRdb passed the PCR reads through MiXCR, listing each CDR3 protein once. The sample has about 980,000 distinct CDR3 sequences, about 29% seen once. The sample in question was PBMCs, mostly from graft donor cells, obtained 360 days after TCRalphabeta/CD19-depleted stem cell transplant. Receptors were obtained from a boy in the first two years of life who had a stem cell transplant for SCID, so the T cells may come from the graft donor.

This clonotype was observed at least ten times. This chain uses TRBV6-2 or TRBV6-3 with TRBJ2-7; unclear D gene. Germline CDR1 is MNHEY and CDR2 is SVGEGT. V lost 5 bases, J lost 3 bases, and 5 bases lay in between. This CDR3 comprises 11 residues. CDR3 amino acids: CASSINYEQYF. The CDR3 DNA reads TGTGCCAGCAGTATAAACTACGAGCAGTACTTC.

V is TRBV29-1 and J is TRBJ2-1; 9 nucleotides match TRBD2. The germline CDR1 and CDR2 sequences are SQVTM and ANQGSEA. CDR3 length equals 15 residues. V lost 3 bases, J lost 4 bases, and 7 bases stayed unmatched. The CDR3 nucleotides read TGCAGCGTTGAGGAAGCGGGGGGACATTACAATGAGCAGTTCTTC. It yields the protein CSVEEAGGHYNEQFF.

This chain connects TRBV29-1 to TRBJ2-4, with a possible D match to TRBD1 (6 bases). The V end lost 1 base, the J end lost 3 bases, and 10 bases lay between the germline ends. The CDR3 loop spans 14 amino acids. CDR1 and CDR2 (germline): SQVTM, ANQGSEA. The CDR3 here is CSVEAPGVKNIQYF. CDR3 DNA: TGCAGCGTTGAAGCCCCAGGGGTCAAAAACATTCAGTACTTC. The full variable domain, its missing parts supplied by reference TRBV29-1 and TRBJ2-4, is SAVISQKPSRDICQRGTSLTIQCQVDSQVTMMFWYRQQPGQSLTLIATANQGSEATYESGFVIDKFPISRPNLTFSTLTVSNMSPEDSSIYLCSVEAPGVKNIQYFGAGTRLSVL.

To note about this clonotype: One end of the junction is discordant with germline, which a read error may explain. The chain employs TRBV7-6 and TRBJ2-7; D uncertain. Per germline, CDR1 SGHVS and CDR2 FNYEAQ. There are 15 residues in the CDR3. CDR3 in amino acids: CASSLEVSLAYKQYF. CDR3 DNA sequence: TGTGCCAGCAGCTTAGAGGTCAGTTTGGCCTACAAGCAGTACTTC.

The chain uses TRBV12-3 or TRBV12-4 and TRBJ2-1, with TRBD1 matching 8 bases. The CDR3 is made up of 13 amino acids. V gave up 6 bases and J gave up 6 bases; unmatched junction bases: 4. CDR3 sequence: CASRPGTGNEQFF. CDR3 sequence (DNA): TGTGCCAGCAGACCTGGGACAGGCAATGAGCAGTTCTTC.

The chain joins TRBV2 to TRBJ2-1; 7 bases match TRBD2. CDR1 is SNHLY, CDR2 FYNNEI, per germline. Trimming cost V 7 bases and J 8 bases; bases outside gene matches: 8. The CDR3 is made up of 13 amino acids. CDR3 bases: TGTGCCAGCATTCCTTTTGCGGGGGATGAGCAGTTCTTC. Translating it yields CASIPFAGDEQFF.

In this sample, this clonotype turned up many times. This rearrangement joins TRBV12-3 or TRBV12-4 to TRBJ2-3, with a weak D call TRBD1 (5 bases). This CDR3 has 14 residues. The V end was cut by 1 base, the J end by 1 base, with 6 bases between. CDR3 residues: CASSLGQRTDTQYF. The DNA of the CDR3 is TGTGCCAGCAGTTTAGGACAGCGCACAGATACGCAGTATTTT.

This clonotype was picked up a small number of times. The chain combines TRBV20-1 with TRBJ2-3; weak D call: TRBD2 (6 bases). CDR3 length equals 15 residues. The germline V gene has CDR1 DFQATT and CDR2 SNEGSKA (reference sequence). Trimming took 6 bases from V and 6 from J, leaving 22 bases between them. The CDR3: CSAHEVGLRRDTQYF. In DNA form, the CDR3 reads TGCAGTGCGCACGAGGTGGGACTGCGAAGGGATACGCAGTATTTT.

This clonotype was seen more than once but under ten times. The rearrangement joins TRBV27 to TRBJ2-7; 9 nucleotides match TRBD2. CDR3 length: 15 amino acids. Germline lookup yields CDR1 MNHEY and CDR2 SMNVEV (reference sequence). V dropped 2 bases and J dropped 3; count of bases not matched to a gene: 5. CDR3: CASSLRPAGGYEQYF. The CDR3 DNA reads TGTGCCAGCAGTTTAAGACCAGCGGGGGGCTACGAGCAGTACTTC.

The chain links TRBV7-3 to TRBJ1-1, with D tentatively TRBD1 (5 bases). From germline, CDR1 is SGHTA and CDR2 FQGTGA. Trimming shortened V by 5 bases and J by 5 bases, and 12 bases separated the two germline ends. The CDR3 length is 13 residues. This CDR3 is CASSASRGTEAFF. The CDR3 region has the DNA TGTGCCAGCAGCGCGTCCCGGGGGACTGAAGCTTTCTTT. Drawing the rest from reference TRBV7-3 and TRBJ1-1, the complete variable domain is GAGVSQTPSNKVTEKGKYVELRCDPISGHTALYWYRQSLGQGPEFLIYFQGTGAADDSGLPNDRFFAVRPEGSVSTLKIQRTERGDSAVYLCASSASRGTEAFFGQGTRLTVV.

The V call is TRBV18, the J call TRBJ2-2; TRBD1 matches at 10 bases. This CDR3 contains 16 residues. Trimming removed 0 bases from V and 4 bases from J; junction bases left unmatched: 2. The V gene's germline CDR1 is KGHSH and CDR2 LQKENI. CDR3 nucleotide sequence: TGTGCCAGCTCACCACCGGGACAGGGGTCCACCGGGGAGCTGTTTTTT. Its translation: CASSPPGQGSTGELFF.

J is TRBJ2-3 and V is TRBV29-1; D perhaps matches TRBD1 (6 bases). Germline CDR1 is SQVTM and CDR2 is ANQGSEA. The CDR3 loop spans 19 amino acids. The V end was cut by 1 base, the J end by 3 bases, with 26 bases between. The CDR3 reads CSVEAPIDPQGIFTDTQYF. The CDR3 nucleotides are TGCAGCGTTGAAGCTCCAATTGACCCCCAGGGGATTTTTACAGATACGCAGTATTTT.

This clonotype was seen a few times. V and J are TRBV4-1 and TRBJ1-1; D is perhaps TRBD1 (5 bases). Trimming cost V 2 bases and J 8 bases, with 9 bases left between them. The CDR3 is 12 residues long. Germline V gene sequence: CDR1 MGHRA, CDR2 YSYEKL. The chain's CDR3 is CASSQPGREAFF. For the CDR3, the DNA is TGCGCCAGCAGCCAACCGGGACGGGAAGCTTTCTTT.

The J gene is TRBJ2-1, the V gene TRBV7-8; TRBD2 matches at 7 bases. This CDR3 comprises 18 residues. Per germline, CDR1 SGHVS and CDR2 FQNEAQ. The V gene end was trimmed by 5 bases and the J gene end by 0 bases; junction bases not matched to a gene: 13. DNA for the CDR3: TGTGCCAGCAGCGCACGCTCGGGAGCGGGGAGCTCCTACAATGAGCAGTTCTTC. Its translation: CASSARSGAGSSYNEQFF.

J is TRBJ2-3 and V is TRBV20-1, with D unresolved. The V gene lost 0 bases and the J gene lost 2 bases, with 12 bases spanning the gap. The V gene's germline CDR1 is DFQATT and CDR2 SNEGSKA (reference sequence). This CDR3 comprises 15 residues. The CDR3 loop is CSARDPTVLTDTQYF. The DNA of the CDR3 is TGCAGTGCTAGAGATCCCACAGTGCTCACAGATACGCAGTATTTT.

The chain recombines TRBV7-2 with TRBJ2-1, with a possible D match to TRBD1 (7 bases). CDR1 is SGHTA and CDR2 is FQGNSA in the germline V gene. The CDR3 is 14 residues long. V dropped 1 base and J dropped 9 bases, with 13 bases sitting between them. The CDR3 DNA reads TGTGCCAGCAGCTTAGTTGGCAGGGGGGTTGAGCAGTTCTTC. Amino acids: CASSLVGRGVEQFF.

This rearrangement joins TRBV6-5 to TRBJ1-2; the D gene is possibly TRBD1 (5 bases). V lost 2 bases, J lost 3 bases, and 10 bases lay in between. The CDR3 is 14 amino acids. Per germline, CDR1 MNHEY and CDR2 SVGAGI. The CDR3 loop is CASSYPDRYYGYTF. CDR3 in DNA: TGTGCCAGCAGTTACCCCGACAGATACTATGGCTACACCTTC.

This clonotype was counted only a few times. V is TRBV5-5 and J is TRBJ2-3; possible D gene TRBD1, 6 bases. The CDR3 loop spans 15 amino acids. Looked up from germline, CDR1 is SGHKS and CDR2 is YYEKEE (reference sequence). Trimming pared 1 base from V and 1 base from J, leaving 10 bases between. CDR3 loop: CASSLWGHGTDTQYF. CDR3 nucleotide sequence: TGTGCCAGCAGCTTGTGGGGACACGGCACAGATACGCAGTATTTT.

In this sample, this clonotype turned up a few times. This rearrangement joins TRBV12-3 or TRBV12-4 to TRBJ1-5; 7 bases match TRBD1. The CDR3 is 15 residues long. J gave up 0 bases and V 4 bases, and 3 bases lay outside the gene matches. The CDR3 sequence: CASSWGQPSNQPQHF. DNA of the CDR3: TGTGCCAGCAGTTGGGGACAGCCTAGCAATCAGCCCCAGCATTTT.

The chain joins TRBV5-1 to TRBJ2-3; 8 nucleotides line up with TRBD1. The trim removed 0 bases at V and 4 bases at J, leaving 1 base unmatched. CDR3 length equals 14 residues. Germline V gene sequence: CDR1 SGHRS, CDR2 YFSETQ. Here the CDR3 reads CASSLVTGADTQYF. DNA of the CDR3: TGCGCCAGCAGCTTGGTGACAGGGGCAGATACGCAGTATTTT.

This clonotype was counted a few times. V gene TRBV20-1 combines with J gene TRBJ2-1, with D tentatively TRBD1 (5 bases). The CDR3 is made up of 12 amino acids. Germline V gives CDR1 DFQATT, CDR2 SNEGSKA (reference sequence). V dropped 5 bases and J dropped 6 bases, with 11 bases sitting between them. For the CDR3, the DNA is TGCAGTGCTCAGGGCCATGGCAATGAGCAGTTCTTC. This gives the protein CSAQGHGNEQFF.

This clonotype has more than one count but fewer than ten. The chain carries TRBV12-5 and TRBJ2-7; 8 nucleotides match TRBD1. Germline V gene lookup returns CDR1 LGHNT and CDR2 FRNRAP. V was clipped by 2 bases and J by 3 bases; unmatched bases: 9. This CDR3 is 16 amino acids long. CDR3: CASGLNRTGSFYEQYF. The CDR3, as DNA: TGTGCTAGTGGTTTGAATCGGACAGGGAGCTTCTACGAGCAGTACTTC.